The table lists the clone carrying this T cell receptor beta chain with many counts. What it binds is unknown. In germline, CDR1 is SGHVS, CDR2 FNYEAQ. The CDR3 length is 14 residues. V was trimmed by 0 bases and J by 0 bases, leaving 6 bases between them. This sample stems from a study of T cells after yellow fever vaccination. Study-wide points: Just a small share of clonotypes turned up in the CD4 compartment as well as the CD8 compartment. Though weaker, the secondary response peaked faster, on day 5 versus 15. Once the booster was given, most primary-vaccination clones reappeared, at approximately 97% for CD4 and approximately 88% for CD8. The bulk population could contribute abundant contaminating clonotypes to FACS-sorted repertoires.

TCRdb analysed the 5' RACE reads with MiXCR anew, one entry per CDR3 protein. The data show around 300,000 distinct CDR3 sequences, with about 4% seen just once and approximately 23% held by the top ten. This sequence joins TRBV7-6 and TRBJ2-7; D is undetermined. This TCR derives from a man aged 18 to 30 who received the YFV17D yellow fever vaccine. The source was PBMCs, collected 5 days after the yellow fever booster vaccination. The CDR3 DNA reads as TGTGCCAGCAGCTTAGCGGTGAGCTCCTACGAGCAGTACTTC. This translates into CASSLAVSSYEQYF. The complete variable domain, with remaining parts taken from reference TRBV7-6 and TRBJ2-7, reads GAGVSQSPRYKVTKRGQDVALRCDPISGHVSLYWYRQALGQGPEFLTYFNYEAQQDKSGLPNDRFSAERPEGSISTLTIQRTEQRDSAMYRCASSLAVSSYEQYFGPGTRLTVT.